Listed here are 16 T cell receptor beta chains from one sample, sequenced in a study of T cell repertoires in cytomegalovirus infection. For these TCRs, the target antigens are not known. TCRdb passed the reads through MiXCR, listing each CDR3 protein once. The data show approximately 76,000 distinct CDR3 sequences, with 20% to 30% seen just once and about half held by the top ten. The sequencing here drew on CD8+ T cells from cultured PBMCs, taken from culture after CMV antigen stimulation. The source of these receptors is a human donor in good health (CMV status not recorded). Some clones in this sample may be carry-over from other donors' samples.

The V and J genes are TRBV12-5 and TRBJ2-7; no clear D. Germline assignment: CDR1 LGHNT and CDR2 FRNRAP. V was shortened by 1 base and J by 3 bases, with 4 bases between the two germline ends. This CDR3 contains 12 residues. The CDR3: CASGLGIYEQYF. Written as DNA, the CDR3 is TGTGCTAGTGGTTTGGGGATCTACGAGCAGTACTTC.

This clonotype appeared a few times. The rearrangement links TRBV30 to TRBJ1-1; tentative D call: TRBD1 (5 bases). The V gene's germline CDR1 is GTSNPN and CDR2 SVGIG (reference sequence). V lost 2 bases and J 1 base, leaving 8 bases between the germline ends. The length of the CDR3 is 13 residues. The CDR3 nucleotides read TGTGCCTGGAGTATGGGGACGAACACTGAAGCTTTCTTT. This translates into CAWSMGTNTEAFF.

This clonotype was picked up many times. V is TRBV7-2 and J is TRBJ2-3, with 12 positions matching TRBD2. CDR1 and CDR2 (germline): SGHTA, FQGNSA. The CDR3 covers 17 residues. J lost 1 base, V lost 5 bases, and 7 bases had no gene match. The CDR3 reads CASSPTGLAGRTDTQYF. The CDR3 DNA sequence: TGTGCCAGCAGCCCGACAGGACTAGCGGGACGCACAGATACGCAGTATTTT.

This clonotype was seen more than once but under ten times. V gene TRBV30 combines with J gene TRBJ1-5; the D gene is possibly TRBD1 (6 bases). Trimming left V 0 bases short and J 2 bases short, with 11 bases between. This CDR3 region has 15 residues. Germline V gene data show CDR1 as GTSNPN and CDR2 as SVGIG (reference sequence). CDR3 sequence (DNA): TGTGCCTGGAGTGTACCAGGGGCCGGCAATCAGCCCCAGCATTTT. Protein product: CAWSVPGAGNQPQHF.

This clonotype has more than one count but fewer than ten. CDR3 in DNA: TGTGCCAGCAGCGAACCTTCCAGAGACAATGAGCAGTTCTTC. It specifies CASSEPSRDNEQFF. V is TRBV9 and J is TRBJ2-1; D is unclear. The CDR3 totals 14 residues. CDR1 and CDR2 (germline): SGDLS, YYNGEE. V lost 3 bases and J lost 5, with 12 bases in between.

This clonotype was found a few times. The chain recombines TRBV5-8 with TRBJ1-1; 7 bases are shared with TRBD1. The CDR3 extends over 15 amino acids. From germline, CDR1 is SGHTS and CDR2 YDEGEE. Trimming cost V 4 bases and J 5 bases; bases outside gene matches: 11. CDR3 loop: CASSGKYRGRTEAFF. The CDR3 DNA reads TGTGCCAGCAGCGGGAAATACAGGGGTAGGACTGAAGCTTTCTTT.

The table lists this clonotype with many counts. The rearrangement joins TRBV7-9 to TRBJ2-7; 8 bases agree with TRBD1. V lost 5 bases, J lost 2 bases, and 8 bases stayed unmatched. Germline CDR1 is SEHNR and CDR2 is FQNEAQ (reference sequence). CDR3 length equals 15 residues. The CDR3 DNA reads TGTGCCAGCAGCGCATCACAGGGGGTCGCCTACGAGCAGTACTTC. This sequence encodes CASSASQGVAYEQYF.

The table lists this clonotype with many counts. The V gene is TRBV5-4, the J gene TRBJ2-3, with 7 bases lining up with TRBD2. With 0 bases clipped from V and 2 bases from J, the junction kept 15 bases outside the gene matches. The germline V gene encodes CDR1 SGHNT and CDR2 YYREEE (reference sequence). This CDR3 region has 19 residues. The CDR3, as DNA: TGTGCCAGCAGCTTGGAAGGGGCACTGCGGGGAGGGGACACAGATACGCAGTATTTT. Amino acids: CASSLEGALRGGDTDTQYF.

This chain joins TRBV7-3 and TRBJ2-2; D unclear. Trimming removed 5 bases at V and 0 bases at J, with 10 bases between. This CDR3 is built from 15 residues. Germline V CDR1 and CDR2: SGHTA, FQGTGA. CDR3 sequence reads: CASSHGISNTGELFF. CDR3 DNA sequence: TGTGCCAGCAGCCATGGTATATCGAACACCGGGGAGCTGTTTTTT.

This clonotype has more than one count but fewer than ten. This sequence joins TRBV29-1 and TRBJ2-1; no reliable D call. Germline V gene data show CDR1 as SQVTM and CDR2 as ANQGSEA. The CDR3 runs 13 residues. V lost 7 bases and J 0 bases, leaving 10 bases between the germline ends. CDR3 bases: TGCAGCGCCGACCCAGGCTCCTACAATGAGCAGTTCTTC. It yields the protein CSADPGSYNEQFF.

The chain recombines TRBV12-3 or TRBV12-4 with TRBJ2-1, with D perhaps matching TRBD1 (6 bases). There are 15 residues in the CDR3. Deletions cut 5 bases from V and 1 base from J, with 12 bases between. CDR3 in amino acids: CASSIITGSYNEQFF. As DNA, the CDR3 is TGTGCCAGCAGTATAATCACAGGGTCCTACAATGAGCAGTTCTTC.

This clonotype was detected ten times or more. The gene calls are TRBV12-3 or TRBV12-4 and TRBJ2-7; 11 bases are shared with TRBD2. The CDR3 sequence is 15 residues long. With V trimmed by 4 bases and J by 3 bases, 5 bases remained unmatched. In nucleotides, the CDR3 is TGTGCCAGCAGTTACCTGACTAGCGGGGACTACGAGCAGTACTTC. Its protein product is CASSYLTSGDYEQYF.

This clonotype was observed many times. The chain is built from TRBV4-1 and TRBJ2-1; 7 positions match TRBD2. The CDR3 is made up of 15 amino acids. J gave up 7 bases and V 1 base, and 7 bases lay outside the gene matches. Looked up from germline, CDR1 is MGHRA and CDR2 is YSYEKL. The DNA for the CDR3 is TGCGCCAGCAGCCAAGCCCTCACTAGCGCTAATGAGCAGTTCTTC. Protein product: CASSQALTSANEQFF.

The V and J genes are TRBV24-1 and TRBJ2-1, with 14 bases matching TRBD2. Germline lookup yields CDR1 KGHDR and CDR2 SFDVKD. Trimming at V came to 3 bases and at J to 4 bases, leaving 7 bases not matched to a gene. The CDR3 consists of 18 residues. CDR3 sequence: CATSDPTSGRAGYNEQFF. The CDR3 coding sequence is TGTGCCACCAGTGATCCGACTAGCGGGAGGGCCGGGTACAATGAGCAGTTCTTC.

This clonotype has ten or more counts. The genes are TRBV12-3 or TRBV12-4 and TRBJ2-7; possibly TRBD2 for D (7 bases). Trimming removed 4 bases from V and 3 bases from J, with 16 bases in between. The CDR3 has 15 residues. CDR3 coding DNA: TGTGCCAGCAGTTCCACTCGGGGGGACATCTACGAGCAGTACTTC. This translates into CASSSTRGDIYEQYF.

This clonotype is medium-sized within its sample. The chain has TRBV6-5 and TRBJ2-7, with 10 bases that match TRBD2. Germline loops: CDR1 MNHEY, CDR2 SVGAGI. With V trimmed by 3 bases and J by 3 bases, 8 bases remained unmatched. The CDR3 extends over 16 amino acids. The CDR3 region is CASSYRGTSELYEQYF. CDR3 sequence (DNA): TGTGCCAGCAGTTATAGGGGGACTAGCGAGCTCTACGAGCAGTACTTC.